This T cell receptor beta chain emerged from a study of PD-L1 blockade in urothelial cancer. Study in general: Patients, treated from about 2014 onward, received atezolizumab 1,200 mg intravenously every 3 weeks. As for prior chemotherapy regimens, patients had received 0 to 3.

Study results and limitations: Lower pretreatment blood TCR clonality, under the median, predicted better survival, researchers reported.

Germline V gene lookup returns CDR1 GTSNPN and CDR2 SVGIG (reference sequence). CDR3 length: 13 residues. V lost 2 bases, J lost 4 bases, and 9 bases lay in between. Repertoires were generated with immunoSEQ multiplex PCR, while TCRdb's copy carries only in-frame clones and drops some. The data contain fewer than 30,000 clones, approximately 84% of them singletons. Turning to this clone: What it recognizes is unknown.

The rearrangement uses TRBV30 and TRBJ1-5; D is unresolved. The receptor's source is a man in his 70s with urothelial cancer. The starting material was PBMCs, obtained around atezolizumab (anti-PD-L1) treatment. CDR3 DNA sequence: TGTGCCTGGAGTCTTACAGAAAATCAGCCCCAGCATTTT. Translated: CAWSLTENQPQHF.